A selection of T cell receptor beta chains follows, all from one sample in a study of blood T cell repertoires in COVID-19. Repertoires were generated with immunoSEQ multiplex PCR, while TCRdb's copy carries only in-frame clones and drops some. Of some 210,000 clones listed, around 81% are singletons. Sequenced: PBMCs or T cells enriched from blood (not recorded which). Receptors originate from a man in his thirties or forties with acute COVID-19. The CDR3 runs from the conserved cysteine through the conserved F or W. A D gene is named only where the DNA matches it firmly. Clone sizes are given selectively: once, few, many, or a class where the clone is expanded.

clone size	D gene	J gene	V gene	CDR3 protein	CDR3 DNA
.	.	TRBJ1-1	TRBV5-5	CASSPSGVQGNTEAFF	TGTGCCAGCAGCCCTAGTGGCGTTCAGGGGAACACTGAAGCTTTCTTT
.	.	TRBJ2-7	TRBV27	CASSLNQGYEQYF	TGTGCCAGCAGTCTCAACCAGGGCTACGAGCAGTACTTC
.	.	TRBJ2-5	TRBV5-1	CASSLVQPAETQYF	TGCGCCAGCAGCTTGGTACAGCCCGCAGAGACCCAGTACTTC
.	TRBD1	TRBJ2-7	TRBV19	CASSIGGGVGEQYF	TGTGCCAGTAGTATAGGAGGGGGCGTTGGCGAGCAGTACTTC
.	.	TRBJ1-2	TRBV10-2	CASSENTKRGGYTF	TGCGCCAGCAGTGAAAACACAAAAAGGGGTGGCTACACCTTC
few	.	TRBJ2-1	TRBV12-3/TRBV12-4	CASSFMNEQFF	TGTGCCAGCAGTTTTATGAATGAGCAGTTCTTC
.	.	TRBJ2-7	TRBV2	CASSWSQRNFEEQYF	TGTGCCAGCAGTTGGAGCCAGCGAAACTTTGAGGAGCAGTACTTC
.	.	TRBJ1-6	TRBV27	CASRPRQSSYNSPLHF	TGTGCCAGCAGACCACGACAGAGCTCCTATAATTCACCCCTCCACTTT
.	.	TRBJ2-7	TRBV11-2	CASSLGPNGPSSWSEQYF	TGTGCCAGCAGCTTAGGGCCTAATGGGCCTAGCTCGTGGTCCGAGCAGTACTTC
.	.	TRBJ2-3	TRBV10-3	CAIRVDPRPDTQYF	TGTGCCATCCGGGTAGACCCCCGCCCAGATACGCAGTATTTT
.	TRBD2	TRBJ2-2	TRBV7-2	CASLIAGGIAGELFF	TGTGCCAGCCTTATAGCGGGAGGGATAGCCGGGGAGCTGTTTTTT
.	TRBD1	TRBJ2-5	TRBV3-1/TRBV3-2	CASRTTGTKAETQYF	TGTGCCAGCAGGACGACAGGGACGAAGGCAGAGACCCAGTACTTC
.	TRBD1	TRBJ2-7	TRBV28	CASNPQGAREQYF	TGTGCCAGCAATCCCCAGGGGGCCCGGGAGCAGTACTTC
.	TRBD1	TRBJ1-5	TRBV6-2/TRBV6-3	CASSFGLTGFRNQPQHF	TGTGCCAGCAGTTTCGGTCTGACAGGGTTTCGCAATCAGCCCCAGCATTTT
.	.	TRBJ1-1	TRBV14	CASSPGWNTEAFF	TGTGCCAGCAGCCCAGGGTGGAACACTGAAGCTTTCTTT
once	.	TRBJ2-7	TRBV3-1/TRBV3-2	CASTTSGVAHEQYF	TGTGCCAGCACCACCTCAGGGGTAGCCCACGAGCAGTACTTC
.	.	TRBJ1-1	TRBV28	CASSSGKGNTEAFF	TGTGCCAGCAGTTCAGGGAAGGGGAACACTGAAGCTTTCTTT
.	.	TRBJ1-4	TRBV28	CASGPFGRTNEKLFF	TGTGCCAGCGGCCCATTCGGGAGAACTAATGAAAAACTGTTTTTT
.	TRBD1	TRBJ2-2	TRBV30	CAWTGTGQSGELFF	TGTGCCTGGACCGGGACAGGGCAATCCGGGGAGCTGTTTTTT
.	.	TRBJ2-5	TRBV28	CASGPSGTQYF	TGTGCCAGCGGTCCCAGCGGGACCCAGTACTTC
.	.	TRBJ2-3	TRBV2	CASERTDFTDTQYF	TGTGCCAGCGAACGGACAGATTTCACAGATACGCAGTATTTT
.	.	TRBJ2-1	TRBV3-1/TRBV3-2	CASSQDPGVNEQFF	TGTGCCAGCAGCCAAGATCCGGGGGTTAATGAGCAGTTCTTC
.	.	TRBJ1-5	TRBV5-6	CASSFQSGNQPQHF	TGTGCCAGCAGCTTTCAAAGCGGGAATCAGCCCCAGCATTTT
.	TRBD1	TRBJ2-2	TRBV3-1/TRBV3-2	CASSTRDREIVGGELFF	TGTGCCAGCAGTACGCGGGACAGGGAAATTGTCGGCGGGGAGCTGTTTTTT
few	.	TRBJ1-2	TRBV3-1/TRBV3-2	CASSQDLLGAGGYTF	TGTGCCAGCAGCCAAGATCTATTGGGGGCTGGGGGCTACACCTTC
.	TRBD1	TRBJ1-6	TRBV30	CAWSGQGLSPLHF	TGTGCCTGGAGTGGACAGGGGCTTTCACCCCTCCACTTT
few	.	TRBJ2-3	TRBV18	CASSRTGTDTQYF	TGTGCCAGCTCACGAACAGGGACAGATACGCAGTATTTT
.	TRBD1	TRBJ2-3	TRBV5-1	CASSTGGRGDTQYF	TGCGCCAGCAGCACAGGGGGTAGGGGAGATACGCAGTATTTT
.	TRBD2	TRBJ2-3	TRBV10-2	CASSVGGGGNTQYF	TGCGCCAGCAGTGTGGGCGGGGGGGGAAATACGCAGTATTTT
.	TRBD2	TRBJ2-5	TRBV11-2	CASSLELAGWETQYF	TGTGCCAGCAGCTTAGAACTAGCGGGGTGGGAGACCCAGTACTTC
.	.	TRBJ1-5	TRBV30	CAWSPSTGTAFNQPQHF	TGTGCCTGGAGTCCCTCGACTGGGACTGCCTTCAATCAGCCCCAGCATTTT
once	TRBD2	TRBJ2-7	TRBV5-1	CASTTTSGGGSYEQYF	TGCGCCAGCACCACGACTAGCGGGGGGGGTTCCTACGAGCAGTACTTC
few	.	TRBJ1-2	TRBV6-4	CSKTEIPGWCYGYTF	TGTTCTAAAACCGAAATCCCAGGGTGGTGCTATGGCTACACCTTC
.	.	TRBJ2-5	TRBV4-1	CASSQEGGEETQYF	TGCGCCAGCAGCCAAGAGGGGGGAGAGGAGACCCAGTACTTC
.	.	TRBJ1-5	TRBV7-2	CASSLDSGSNQPQHF	TGTGCCAGCAGCTTAGATTCAGGGAGCAATCAGCCCCAGCATTTT
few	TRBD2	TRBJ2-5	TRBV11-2	CASSLAGLAGAKETQYF	TGTGCCAGCAGCTTAGCGGGACTAGCGGGGGCCAAAGAGACCCAGTACTTC
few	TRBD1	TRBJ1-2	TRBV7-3	CASSRTGTENYGYTF	TGTGCCAGCAGCCGCACCGGGACAGAAAACTATGGCTACACCTTC
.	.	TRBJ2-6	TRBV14	CASSQQTPGANVLTF	TGTGCCAGCAGCCAACAAACTCCTGGGGCCAACGTCCTGACTTTC
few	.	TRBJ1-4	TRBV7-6	CASSLDGLGDEKLFF	TGTGCCAGCAGCTTAGACGGATTGGGAGATGAAAAACTGTTTTTT
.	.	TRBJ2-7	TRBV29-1	CSVGGQISRHEQYF	TGCAGCGTTGGGGGGCAGATAAGCCGCCACGAGCAGTACTTC
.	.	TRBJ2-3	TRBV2	CASSPGGGGSTDTQYF	TGTGCCAGCAGTCCAGGAGGTGGCGGGAGCACAGATACGCAGTATTTT
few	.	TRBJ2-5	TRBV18	CASSPPLQETQYF	TGTGCCAGCTCACCACCGCTACAAGAGACCCAGTACTTC
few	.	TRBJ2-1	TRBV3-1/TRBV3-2	CASSQVTGPLQGEQFF	TGTGCCAGCAGCCAAGTCACGGGGCCCTTACAGGGTGAGCAGTTCTTC
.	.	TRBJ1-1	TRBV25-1	CASTEGGTEAFF	TGTGCCAGCACCGAAGGGGGCACTGAAGCTTTCTTT
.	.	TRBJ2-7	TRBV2	CASSEGTGEQYF	TGTGCCAGCAGTGAAGGCACTGGCGAGCAGTACTTC
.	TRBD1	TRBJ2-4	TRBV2	CASRGQGLAKNIQYF	TGTGCCAGCAGGGGACAGGGCCTAGCCAAAAACATTCAGTACTTC